This T cell receptor beta chain was obtained from a study of CD8+ T cells in alopecia areata. Study-level information: Administration of oral tofacitinib to treated patients was at 5 to 10 mg twice daily.

Broader study findings: Resident alphabeta T cells of normal skin are also sequenced in scalp samples.

This clone was seen a handful of times. What it binds is unknown. The treatment is: oral pan-JAK inhibitor, 5-10 mg twice daily. Peripheral blood samples and lesional scalp punch biopsies were obtained from alopecia areata patients. Investigators isolated RNA and reverse transcribed it into cDNA to act as the sequencing template. Generated by immunoSEQ multiplex PCR, the TCRdb table keeps only in-frame clones and is missing some. Of some 240,000 clones in the sample, around three fifths were seen once. The TCR sequence derives from a human donor with alopecia areata. Sequencing used CD4+ T cells sorted from blood, obtained at week 4, from a patient treated with tofacitinib.

The CDR3 nucleotides read TGTGCCAGCAGCCCCCGGACGGGGAGCTCCTACAATGAGCAGTTCTTC. Translated, it gives CASSPRTGSSYNEQFF. This sequence joins TRBV7-2 and TRBJ2-1; D is perhaps TRBD2 (5 bases). From germline, CDR1 is SGHTA and CDR2 FQGNSA. Trimming left V 5 bases short and J 0 bases short, with 14 bases between. This CDR3 has 16 amino acids.